These 15 T cell receptor beta chains share one sample of origin, sequenced in a study of CXCR3-negative and CXCR3-positive naive CD8 T cells. Carrying UMI labels, the TRB cDNA libraries were prepared through 5' RACE. TCRdb re-called the 5' RACE reads and gives one entry per CDR3 protein, without DNA. The table for this sample gives roughly 40,000 distinct CDR3 sequences. The sample consisted of memory CD8+ T cells from blood. The receptor set was obtained from a human donor in good health. Some clones in this sample may be carry-over from other donors' samples.

V gene TRBV6-6 combines with J gene TRBJ2-2; TCRdb gives TRBD2 as the D gene, but with no DNA this cannot be confirmed. Germline V lookup: CDR1 MNHNY, CDR2 SVGAGI (reference sequence). The CDR3 consists of 13 residues. CDR3 region: CATLAGGTGELFF.

CDR3 region: CASSSRRRLLEEKQYF. The V gene is TRBV12-3 or TRBV12-4, the J gene TRBJ2-7; there is no DNA to check the TCRdb D call of TRBD2. The CDR3 contains 16 residues.

V usage is TRBV25-1 and J usage is TRBJ2-3; the TCRdb call, TRBD1, lacks DNA for checking. CDR1 is MGHDK, CDR2 SYGVNS, per germline. This CDR3 spans 14 amino acids. This CDR3 reads CASSGTGDADTQYF.

V and J are TRBV15 and TRBJ2-3; the TCRdb call, TRBD1, lacks DNA for checking. This CDR3 spans 14 amino acids. Germline CDR1 and CDR2: LNHNV and YYDKDF (reference sequence). This chain's CDR3 is CATSRDRRGDTQYF.

The V gene is TRBV5-1, the J gene TRBJ2-3. The CDR3 runs 15 residues. CDR1 SGHRS and CDR2 YFSETQ come from the germline V gene. The CDR3 loop is CASSLRGRSTDTQYF. The full variable domain, in which reference TRBV5-1 and TRBJ2-3 provide the parts outside the CDR3, is KAGVTQTPRYLIKTRGQQVTLSCSPISGHRSVSWYQQTPGQGLQFLFEYFSETQRNKGNFPGRFSGRQFSNSRSEMNVSTLELGDSALYLCASSLRGRSTDTQYFGPGTRLTVL.

The chain links TRBV29-1 to TRBJ2-7. The CDR3 runs 12 residues. Per the germline V gene, CDR1 is SQVTM and CDR2 is ANQGSEA. The chain's CDR3 is CSVQPTTYEQYF.

The chain employs TRBV7-2 and TRBJ2-5; TCRdb indicates TRBD2, and absent DNA this call remains unverified. The CDR3 sequence is 15 residues long. Germline-derived CDR1 and CDR2 are SGHTA and FQGNSA. The CDR3 protein is CASSFLAGEAETQYF.

V is TRBV11-2 and J is TRBJ2-5; TCRdb gives TRBD1 as the D gene, but with no DNA this cannot be confirmed. Germline V gene data show CDR1 as SGHAT and CDR2 as FQNNGV. This CDR3 is built from 13 residues. CDR3 sequence: CASGDRVQETQYF.

The gene calls are TRBV25-1 and TRBJ2-1; TCRdb's D call, TRBD1, is unchecked because there is no DNA. Germline CDR1 reads MGHDK; CDR2 reads SYGVNS. This CDR3 contains 14 residues. The CDR3 loop reads CASIGGGVYNEQFF.

V usage is TRBV12-3 or TRBV12-4 and J usage is TRBJ2-7; with no DNA, the TCRdb D assignment of TRBD2 cannot be verified. There are 20 residues in the CDR3. The CDR3 spells CASSLAQRGLAASRTYEQYF.

The CDR3 spells CSAPGQDYNEQFF. The chain recombines TRBV29-1 with TRBJ2-1; there is no DNA to check the TCRdb D call of TRBD1. The CDR3 is 13 amino acids. Per the germline V gene, CDR1 is SQVTM and CDR2 is ANQGSEA.

The CDR3 sequence: CSVEKEPYNEQFF. This rearrangement joins TRBV29-1 to TRBJ2-1. Germline lookup yields CDR1 SQVTM and CDR2 ANQGSEA. The CDR3 has 13 residues.

This sequence joins TRBV7-2 and TRBJ1-1; absent DNA, TCRdb's TRBD1 call cannot be checked. CDR3 length equals 18 residues. CDR1 SGHTA and CDR2 FQGNSA come from the germline V gene. CDR3 sequence: CASSLVGQGARLNTEAFF. Filled out from reference TRBV7-2 and TRBJ1-1, the complete variable domain reads GAGVSQSPSNKVTEKGKDVELRCDPISGHTALYWYRQSLGQGLEFLIYFQGNSAPDKSGLPSDRFSAERTGGSVSTLTIQRTQQEDSAVYLCASSLVGQGARLNTEAFFGQGTRLTVV.

The chain links TRBV28 to TRBJ2-5; TCRdb names TRBD1, which stays unverified in the absence of DNA. This CDR3 is built from 14 residues. Germline V CDR1 and CDR2: MDHEN, SYDVKM. The CDR3 is CASSPRTSQETQYF.

J is TRBJ1-1 and V is TRBV27; with no DNA, the TCRdb D assignment of TRBD1 cannot be verified. From germline, CDR1 is MNHEY and CDR2 SMNVEV (reference sequence). The CDR3 has 15 residues. CDR3 loop: CASSLGPGQVMSPFF.